One TCR beta chain is described in this entry. Its antigen is unknown. Primers for the PCR totalled 60 Vbeta and 13 Jbeta. Only in-frame clones appear in the TCRdb table, and some are missing; sequencing was by immunoSEQ multiplex PCR. The sample has 180,000 or so clones, approximately 82% seen once; the top ten hold roughly 7.1%. Everyone who donated was a healthy bone marrow donor. These data are taken from a study of cytomegalovirus exposure and HLA in healthy donors. Findings of the study overall: Relative to the approximately 670-donor mean, N-insertions were reportedly fewer in an Asian-associated ancestry cluster in a later analysis.

The CDR3 runs 15 residues. V dropped 0 bases and J dropped 0 bases, with 3 bases sitting between them. The germline V gene encodes CDR1 LNHNV and CDR2 YYDKDF (reference sequence). The source of this sequence is a middle-aged woman in good health and CMV-seropositive. Sequenced: PBMCs. The J gene is TRBJ2-6, the V gene TRBV15; D ambiguous. The CDR3, as DNA: TGTGCCACCAGCAGAGACCTCTCTGGGGCCAACGTCCTGACTTTC. It is translated as CATSRDLSGANVLTF.